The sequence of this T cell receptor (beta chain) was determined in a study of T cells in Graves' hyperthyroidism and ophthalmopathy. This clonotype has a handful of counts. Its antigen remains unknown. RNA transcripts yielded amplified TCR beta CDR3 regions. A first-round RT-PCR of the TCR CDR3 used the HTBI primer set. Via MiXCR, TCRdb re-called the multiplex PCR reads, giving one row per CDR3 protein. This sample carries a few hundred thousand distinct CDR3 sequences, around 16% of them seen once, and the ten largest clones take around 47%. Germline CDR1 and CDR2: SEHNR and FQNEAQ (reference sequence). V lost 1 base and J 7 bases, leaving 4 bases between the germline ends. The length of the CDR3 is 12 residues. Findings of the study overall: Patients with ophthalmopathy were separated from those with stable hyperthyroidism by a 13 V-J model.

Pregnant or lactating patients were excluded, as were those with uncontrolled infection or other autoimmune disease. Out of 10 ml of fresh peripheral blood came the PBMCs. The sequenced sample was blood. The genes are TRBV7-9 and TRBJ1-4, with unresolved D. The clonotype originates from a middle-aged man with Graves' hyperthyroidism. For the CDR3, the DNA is TGTGCCAGCAGCTTAGTAGGTGAAAAACTGTTTTTT. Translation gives CASSLVGEKLFF.